The rows below give T cell receptor beta chains drawn from one sample of a study of blood T cell repertoires in COVID-19. The protocol was immunoSEQ multiplex PCR, while the TCRdb copy is restricted to in-frame clones and leaves out a portion. The table records about 120,000 clones, 70% to 90% of them present only once. The sequenced sample was peripheral blood. The receptors originated from a woman between 45 and 60 years old with acute or convalescent COVID-19. Each CDR3 is given without its conserved first and last residue. A D gene is named only where the DNA matches it firmly.

>-|TRBV4-2|TRBJ2-5
ATSKDPGETQY
>TRBD2|TRBV7-2|TRBJ2-1
ASSSRGGNEQF
>-|TRBV24-1|TRBJ2-5
ATGPGARETQY
>-|TRBV24-1|TRBJ2-1
ATSAGSYNEQF
>TRBD2|TRBV2|TRBJ2-7
ASCPGLAGLSSYEQY
>TRBD1|TRBV9|TRBJ1-2
ASSEGQGLYGYT
>TRBD2|TRBV20-1|TRBJ2-2
SASSGRGNTGELF
>-|TRBV2|TRBJ1-4
ASSEVRSGGEKLF
>TRBD2|TRBV27|TRBJ2-7
ASSLAGVRYEQY
>TRBD2|TRBV20-1|TRBJ2-7
SASFGGRGNYEQY
>-|TRBV19|TRBJ2-6
ASSIDAHFTGANVLT
>TRBD2|TRBV9|TRBJ2-7
ASSVGGGVYEQY
>TRBD1|TRBV6-6|TRBJ1-1
ASGGSLSEAF
>-|TRBV28|TRBJ2-1
ASRNRAPYNEQF
>TRBD2|TRBV5-1|TRBJ2-1
ASSGAGTSGRNSYNEQF
>-|TRBV6-5|TRBJ1-3
ASSQTGIGNTIY
>TRBD1|TRBV27|TRBJ1-1
ASSLFRGNAEAF